This entry features one TCR beta chain sequence. The antigen this receptor binds is unknown. No base quality values were provided; no much bigger clone lies one nucleotide off. The roughly 39 donors, aged about 6 to 95 years, were systemically healthy Caucasian individuals from Russia. Each donor gave 8 to 10 milliliters of peripheral blood, collected into EDTA-treated Vacutainer tubes. Ficoll-Paque density-gradient centrifugation was used to isolate PBMCs, with at least 6.5 million obtained per sample. Total RNA, at least 6 micrograms per sample, was extracted from PBMCs with Trizol reagent. For every donor, an aliquot of PBMCs went through flow cytometry to measure the percentages of naive CD45RAhigh/CD27high T cells. The CDR3 runs 15 amino acids, cysteine and phenylalanine included. Only the CDR3 part of the read is kept: 45 bases, read in frame from the first base. Between the V and J ends, shortened by 1 base and 8 bases respectively, the junction contains 14 bases. CDR1 and CDR2, per the germline V gene (reference sequence), are MNHEY and SMNVEV.

Library prep was done by 5' RACE. The instrument was an Illumina HiSeq 2500. A second PCR of about 6 to 12 cycles was performed with a sample-barcoded 5' primer and a J-beta primer mix. A unique molecular identifier was introduced onto each TCR beta cDNA molecule by a template-switch 5' adaptor carrying 12 random nucleotides. Each sample yielded at least 2.5 million CDR3-containing paired-end reads. All of the RNA was converted into first-strand cDNA using the Mint cDNA synthesis kit, with a TRBC-specific oligonucleotide serving as the primer. All cDNA was treated with uracil-DNA glycosylase and then went through a first 18-cycle PCR with the universal primers M1SS and BC2_uni_R. As for the authors' bioinformatics: Normalization of each sample was performed by random selection of 1 million high-quality reads, each carrying a distinct molecular identifier. Instead of being binned into consensus sequences, reads that shared molecular identifiers were thrown out. MiTCR, run with a Q25 quality threshold and the strictest error-elimination algorithm, handled CDR3 identification, clonotype clustering and error correction. A nonparametric unseen species model using Euler transformation provided a lower-bound estimate of total TCR beta diversity. In-frame beta chains were kept once TCRdb had trimmed the public reads at Q25 with fastp and called clones with MiXCR. Duplicate CDR3 protein sequences are folded into a single record with the most common DNA and genes. TCRdb's processing, not the study's, gives the V and J calls here. Counted in this sample were 1.6 million or so distinct CDR3 sequences; about 35% of them appeared once. Around 10% of the sample is held by the ten biggest clonotypes.

This entry belongs to a study of blood T cells in healthy people across ages (dated by TCRdb to between 2014 and 2016). Regarding the study in general: In model experiments, roughly one uniquely barcoded TCR beta cDNA molecule per two T cells was captured by template switching. The donors were split into four age groups: young (average 16 years), middle-aged (roughly 39), aged (around 67) and long-lived (about 74). The study analyzed two additional independent replicas of 1 million unique cDNA reads from the same blood draw for two donors, one aged 18 to 29 and one aged 80 or older. To avoid experimental bias, donors of different ages were distributed randomly across sequencing lanes. To track age-related changes in TCR beta repertoire diversity, the study relied on deep sequencing normalized with unique cDNA molecular identifiers.

The research as a whole found: Estimates of total diversity based on one million sequenced T cells were considered lower bounds and underestimates. Compared with the aged group, more naive CD4+ T cells, fewer expanded clones and increased TCR diversity were shown by the long-lived group, suggesting age selection. A strong correlation was found between observed TCR beta diversity and the percentage of naive T cells measured by flow cytometry. Since profiling was done on bulk unsorted PBMCs, naive and antigen-experienced compartments could not be conclusively compared. Because donor CMV infection status was unknown, age-related changes in expanded clonotypes were potentially confounded. Observed TCR beta diversity per million T cells fell roughly linearly with age, and a significant reduction was already apparent by age about 36.

The rearranged segments are TRBV27 and TRBJ1-4, and possibly TRBD1, on 6 matching bases. The specimen sequenced was blood. The clonotype originates from a woman aged 30 to 39 in good health. The DNA sequence reads TGTGCCAGCAGTTTATATTCAGGGGTTGGAGAAAAACTGTTTTTT. Translated, it reads CASSLYSGVGEKLFF.